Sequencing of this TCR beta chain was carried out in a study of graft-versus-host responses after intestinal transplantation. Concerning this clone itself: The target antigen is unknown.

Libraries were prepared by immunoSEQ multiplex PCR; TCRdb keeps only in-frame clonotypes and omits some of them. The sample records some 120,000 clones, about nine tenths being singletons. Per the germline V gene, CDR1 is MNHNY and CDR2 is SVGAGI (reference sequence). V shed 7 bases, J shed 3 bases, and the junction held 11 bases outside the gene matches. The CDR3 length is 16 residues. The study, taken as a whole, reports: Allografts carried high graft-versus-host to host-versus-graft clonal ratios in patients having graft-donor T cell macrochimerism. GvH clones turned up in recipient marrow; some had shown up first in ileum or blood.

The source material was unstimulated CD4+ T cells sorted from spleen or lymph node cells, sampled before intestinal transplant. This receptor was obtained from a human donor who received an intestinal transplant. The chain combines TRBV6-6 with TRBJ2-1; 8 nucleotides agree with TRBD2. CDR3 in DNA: TGTGCCAGCACCTTAACGGGGACTAGAAACTACAATGAGCAGTTCTTC. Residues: CASTLTGTRNYNEQFF.